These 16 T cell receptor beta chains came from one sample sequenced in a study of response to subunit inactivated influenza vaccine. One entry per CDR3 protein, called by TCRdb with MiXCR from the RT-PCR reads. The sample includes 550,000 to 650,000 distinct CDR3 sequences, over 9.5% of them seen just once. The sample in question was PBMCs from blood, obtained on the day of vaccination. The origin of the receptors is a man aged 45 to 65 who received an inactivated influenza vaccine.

The CDR3 region has the DNA TGTGCCAGCAGCTTTATCAGTACAGACTATGGCTACACCTTC. Protein: CASSFISTDYGYTF. The gene calls are TRBV7-2 and TRBJ1-2; D remains unclear. Trimming removed 3 bases from V and 3 bases from J, with 11 bases in between. The germline V gene encodes CDR1 SGHTA and CDR2 FQGNSA. The CDR3 spans 14 residues.

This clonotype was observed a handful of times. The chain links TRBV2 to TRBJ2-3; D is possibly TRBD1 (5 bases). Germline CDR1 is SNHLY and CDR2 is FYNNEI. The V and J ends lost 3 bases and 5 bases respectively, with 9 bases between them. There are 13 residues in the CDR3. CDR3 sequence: CASSEQGGDTQYF. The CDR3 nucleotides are TGTGCCAGCAGTGAGCAGGGTGGAGATACGCAGTATTTT.

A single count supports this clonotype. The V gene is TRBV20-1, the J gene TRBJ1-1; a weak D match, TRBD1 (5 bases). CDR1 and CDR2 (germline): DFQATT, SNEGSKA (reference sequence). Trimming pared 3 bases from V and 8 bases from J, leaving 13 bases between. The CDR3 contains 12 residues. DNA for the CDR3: TGCAGTGCTAGGGGGGTCACTGGAGAAGCTTTCTTT. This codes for CSARGVTGEAFF.

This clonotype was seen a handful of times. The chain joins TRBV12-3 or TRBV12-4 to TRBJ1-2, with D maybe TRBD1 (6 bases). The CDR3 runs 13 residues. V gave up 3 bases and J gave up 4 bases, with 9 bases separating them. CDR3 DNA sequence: TGTGCCAGCAGTTTTGGGACACGCTATGGCTACACCTTC. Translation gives CASSFGTRYGYTF.

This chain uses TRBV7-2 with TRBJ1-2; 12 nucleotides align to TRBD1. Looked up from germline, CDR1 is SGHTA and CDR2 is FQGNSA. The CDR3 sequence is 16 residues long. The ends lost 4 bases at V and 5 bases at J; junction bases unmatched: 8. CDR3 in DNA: TGTGCCAGCAGCTCCGGGACAGGGGGCGCGGAGTATGGCTACACCTTC. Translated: CASSSGTGGAEYGYTF.

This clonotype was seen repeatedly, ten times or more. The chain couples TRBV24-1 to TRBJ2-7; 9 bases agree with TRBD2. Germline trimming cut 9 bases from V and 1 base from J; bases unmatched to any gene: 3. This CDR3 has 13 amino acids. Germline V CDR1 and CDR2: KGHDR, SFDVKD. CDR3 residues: CATLLAGSYEQYF. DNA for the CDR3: TGTGCCACCCTCCTAGCGGGATCCTACGAGCAGTACTTC.

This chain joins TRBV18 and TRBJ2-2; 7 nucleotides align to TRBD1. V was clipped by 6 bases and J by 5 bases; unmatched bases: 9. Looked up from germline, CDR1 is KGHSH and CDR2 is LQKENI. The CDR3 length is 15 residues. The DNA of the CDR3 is TGTGCCAGCTCGGCACAGGGGAGAATGACCGGGGAGCTGTTTTTT. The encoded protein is CASSAQGRMTGELFF. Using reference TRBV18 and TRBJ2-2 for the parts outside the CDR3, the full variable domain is NAGVMQNPRHLVRRRGQEARLRCSPMKGHSHVYWYRQLPEEGLKFMVYLQKENIIDESGMPKERFSAEFPKEGPSILRIQQVVRGDSAAYFCASSAQGRMTGELFFGEGSRLTVL.

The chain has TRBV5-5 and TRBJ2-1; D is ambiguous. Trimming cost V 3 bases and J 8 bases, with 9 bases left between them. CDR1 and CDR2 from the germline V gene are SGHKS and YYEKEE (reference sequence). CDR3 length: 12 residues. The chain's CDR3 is CASSYATYEQFF. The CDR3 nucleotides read TGTGCCAGCAGCTACGCCACCTATGAGCAGTTCTTC.

The CDR3 loop is CASSFLDPPSGNEQFF. CDR3 in DNA: TGTGCCAGCAGCTTCCTGGATCCACCATCGGGGAATGAGCAGTTCTTC. This sequence joins TRBV7-9 and TRBJ2-1; TRBD2 is a possible D gene (5 bases). The CDR3 covers 16 residues. V was clipped by 3 bases and J by 7 bases, with 19 bases between them. Germline V lookup: CDR1 SEHNR, CDR2 FQNEAQ (reference sequence).

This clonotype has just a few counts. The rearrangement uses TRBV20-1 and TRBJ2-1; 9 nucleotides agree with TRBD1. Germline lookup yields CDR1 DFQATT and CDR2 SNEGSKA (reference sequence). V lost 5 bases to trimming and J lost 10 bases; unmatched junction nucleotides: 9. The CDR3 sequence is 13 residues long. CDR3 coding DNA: TGCAGTGCTCGGTCGGACAGGGGACGCGAGCAGTTCTTC. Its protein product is CSARSDRGREQFF.

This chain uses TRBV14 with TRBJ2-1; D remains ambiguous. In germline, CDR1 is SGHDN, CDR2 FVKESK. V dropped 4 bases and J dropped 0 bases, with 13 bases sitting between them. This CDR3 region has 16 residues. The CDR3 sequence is CASSLSLYSSYNEQFF. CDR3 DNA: TGTGCCAGCAGCCTTTCCCTATACAGCTCCTACAATGAGCAGTTCTTC.

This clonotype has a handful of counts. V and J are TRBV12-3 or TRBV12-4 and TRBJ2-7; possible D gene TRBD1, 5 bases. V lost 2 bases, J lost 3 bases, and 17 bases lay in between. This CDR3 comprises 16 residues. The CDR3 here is CASSLKFGHGDYEQYF. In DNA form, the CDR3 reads TGTGCCAGCAGTTTAAAATTCGGACATGGGGACTACGAGCAGTACTTC.

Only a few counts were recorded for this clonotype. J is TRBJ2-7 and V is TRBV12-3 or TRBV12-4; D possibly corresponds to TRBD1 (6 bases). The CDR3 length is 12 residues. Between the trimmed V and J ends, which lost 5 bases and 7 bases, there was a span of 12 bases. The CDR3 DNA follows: TGTGCCAGCAGTCCCGACAGGAGGGAGCAGTACTTC. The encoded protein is CASSPDRREQYF.

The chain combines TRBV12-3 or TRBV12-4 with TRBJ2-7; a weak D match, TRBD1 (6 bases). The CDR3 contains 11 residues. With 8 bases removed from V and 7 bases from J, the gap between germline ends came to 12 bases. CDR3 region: CASGEQGEQYF. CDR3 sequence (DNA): TGTGCCAGCGGCGAACAGGGTGAGCAGTACTTC.

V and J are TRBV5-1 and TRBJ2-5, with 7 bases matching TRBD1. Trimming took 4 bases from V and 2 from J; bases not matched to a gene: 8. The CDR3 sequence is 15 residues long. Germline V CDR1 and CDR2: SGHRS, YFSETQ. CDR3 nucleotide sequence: TGCGCCAGCAGCCCCCCGTGGGACAGACAAGAGACCCAGTACTTC. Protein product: CASSPPWDRQETQYF.

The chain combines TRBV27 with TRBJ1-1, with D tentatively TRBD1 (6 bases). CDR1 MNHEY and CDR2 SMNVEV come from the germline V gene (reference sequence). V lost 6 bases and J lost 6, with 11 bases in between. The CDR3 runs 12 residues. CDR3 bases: TGTGCCAGCAGAGGGGGGGGGGCTGAAGCTTTCTTT. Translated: CASRGGGAEAFF.